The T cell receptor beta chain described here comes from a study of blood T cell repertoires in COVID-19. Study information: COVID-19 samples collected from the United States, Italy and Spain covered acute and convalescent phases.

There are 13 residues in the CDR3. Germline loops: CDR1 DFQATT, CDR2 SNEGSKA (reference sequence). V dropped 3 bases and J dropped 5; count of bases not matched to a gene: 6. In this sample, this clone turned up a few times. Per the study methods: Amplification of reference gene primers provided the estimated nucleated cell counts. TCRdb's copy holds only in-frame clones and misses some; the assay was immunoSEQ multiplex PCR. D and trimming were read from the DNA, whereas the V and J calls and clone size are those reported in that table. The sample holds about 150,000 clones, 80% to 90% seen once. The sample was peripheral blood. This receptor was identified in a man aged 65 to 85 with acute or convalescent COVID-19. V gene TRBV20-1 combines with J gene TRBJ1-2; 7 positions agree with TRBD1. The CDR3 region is CSASSRQGYGYTF. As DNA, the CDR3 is TGCAGTGCTAGTAGCCGACAGGGTTATGGCTACACCTTC.